This TCR beta chain was retrieved from a study of T cell repertoires in cytomegalovirus infection. Overall study context: Through public TCR beta signatures, both CMV infection and matching HLA type were indicated. The study's findings and limits: Clonotype analysis showed dominance of the ex vivo response by HLA-C-restricted CMV-specific TCR beta clonotypes. Based on cumulative public TCR beta family frequency, carriers of CMV plus the relevant HLA were identified.

TCRdb independently ran MiXCR on the reads; one entry per CDR3 protein. The sample consists of 150,000 to 200,000 distinct CDR3 sequences, about 15% of them appearing once. There are a few counts of this clonotype. The antigen remains undetermined. Input material: PBMCs. The receptor was derived from a human donor in good health (CMV status not recorded). Some clones in this sample may be carry-over from other donors' samples.

The CDR3 here is CSVERRGPTPDTQYF. The CDR3 region has the DNA TGCAGCGTTGAGAGGCGGGGGCCGACCCCAGATACGCAGTATTTT. The chain joins TRBV29-1 to TRBJ2-3; maybe TRBD2 (7 bases). Looked up from germline, CDR1 is SQVTM and CDR2 is ANQGSEA. The V and J ends lost 3 bases and 4 bases respectively, with 17 bases between them. This CDR3 comprises 15 residues.